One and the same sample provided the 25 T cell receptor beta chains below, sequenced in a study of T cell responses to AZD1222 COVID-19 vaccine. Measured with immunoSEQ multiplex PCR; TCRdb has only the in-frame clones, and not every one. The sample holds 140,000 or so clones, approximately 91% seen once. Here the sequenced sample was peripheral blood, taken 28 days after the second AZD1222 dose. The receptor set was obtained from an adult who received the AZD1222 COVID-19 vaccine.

CDR3 bases: TGTGCCAGCAGCCCAGGAACTCACAATGAGCAGTTCTTC. As protein: CASSPGTHNEQFF. The chain couples TRBV14 to TRBJ2-1; D is undetermined. The CDR3 runs to 13 residues. V lost 4 bases to trimming and J lost 5 bases, with 9 bases between them. Germline V gene lookup returns CDR1 SGHDN and CDR2 FVKESK.

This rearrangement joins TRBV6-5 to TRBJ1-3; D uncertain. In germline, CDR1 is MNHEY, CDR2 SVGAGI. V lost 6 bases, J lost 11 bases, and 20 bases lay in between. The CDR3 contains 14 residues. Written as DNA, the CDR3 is TGTGCCAGCAGCCCCCTTGGGCGGGCCGGTTCCATATATTTT. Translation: CASSPLGRAGSIYF.

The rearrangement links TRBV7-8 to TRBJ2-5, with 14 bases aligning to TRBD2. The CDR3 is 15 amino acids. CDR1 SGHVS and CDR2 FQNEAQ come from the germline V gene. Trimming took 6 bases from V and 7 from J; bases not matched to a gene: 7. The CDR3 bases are TGTGCCAGCAGACCAGGGACTAGCGGGGGCGTGACCCAGTACTTC. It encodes CASRPGTSGGVTQYF.

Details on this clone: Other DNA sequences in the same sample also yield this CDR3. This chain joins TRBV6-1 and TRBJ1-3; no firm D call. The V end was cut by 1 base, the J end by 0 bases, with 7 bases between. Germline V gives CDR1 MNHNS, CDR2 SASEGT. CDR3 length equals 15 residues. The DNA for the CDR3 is TGTGCCAGCAGTGAAGGAAGGTCCTCTGGAAACACCATATATTTT. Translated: CASSEGRSSGNTIYF.

CDR3 residues: CASEAGSSYNEQFF. The CDR3, as DNA: TGTGCCAGCGAAGCGGGTAGCTCCTACAATGAGCAGTTCTTC. The chain couples TRBV9 to TRBJ2-1; possibly TRBD2 for D (6 bases). V shed 7 bases and J shed 0 bases, with 11 bases lying between them. Germline assignment: CDR1 SGDLS and CDR2 YYNGEE. The CDR3 sequence is 14 residues long.

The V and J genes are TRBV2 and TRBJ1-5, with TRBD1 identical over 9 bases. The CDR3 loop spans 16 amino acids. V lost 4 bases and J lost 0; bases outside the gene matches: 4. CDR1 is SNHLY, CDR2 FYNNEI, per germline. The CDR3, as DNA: TGTGCCAGCAGTGTTGGACAGGGGTATAGCAATCAGCCCCAGCATTTT. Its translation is CASSVGQGYSNQPQHF.

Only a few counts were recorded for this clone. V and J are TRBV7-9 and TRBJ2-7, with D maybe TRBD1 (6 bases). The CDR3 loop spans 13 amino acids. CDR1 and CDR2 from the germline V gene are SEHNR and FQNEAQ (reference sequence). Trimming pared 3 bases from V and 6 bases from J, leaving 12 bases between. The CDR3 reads CASSFQTGSEQYF. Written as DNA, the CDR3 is TGTGCCAGCAGCTTCCAAACAGGGTCCGAGCAGTACTTC.

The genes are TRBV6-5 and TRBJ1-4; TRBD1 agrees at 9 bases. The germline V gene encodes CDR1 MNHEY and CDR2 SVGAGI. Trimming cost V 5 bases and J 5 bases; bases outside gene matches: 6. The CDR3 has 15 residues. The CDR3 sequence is CASSTDRGLNEKLFF. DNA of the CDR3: TGTGCCAGCAGTACCGACAGGGGGTTGAATGAAAAACTGTTTTTT.

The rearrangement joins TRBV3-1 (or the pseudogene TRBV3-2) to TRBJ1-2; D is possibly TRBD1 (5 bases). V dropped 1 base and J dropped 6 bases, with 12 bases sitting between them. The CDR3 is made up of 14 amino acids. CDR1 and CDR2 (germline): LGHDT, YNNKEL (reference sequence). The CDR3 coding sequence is TGTGCCAGCAGCCAAGGGGGGGTTCGGGATGGCTACACCTTC. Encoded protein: CASSQGGVRDGYTF.

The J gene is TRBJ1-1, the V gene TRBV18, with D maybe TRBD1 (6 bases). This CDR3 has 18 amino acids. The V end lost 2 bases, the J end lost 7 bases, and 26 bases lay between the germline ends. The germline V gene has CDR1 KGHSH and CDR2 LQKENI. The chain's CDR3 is CASSPLIRGLKSGVEAFF. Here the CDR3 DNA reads TGTGCCAGCTCACCATTGATAAGGGGGTTAAAGTCGGGAGTTGAAGCTTTCTTT.

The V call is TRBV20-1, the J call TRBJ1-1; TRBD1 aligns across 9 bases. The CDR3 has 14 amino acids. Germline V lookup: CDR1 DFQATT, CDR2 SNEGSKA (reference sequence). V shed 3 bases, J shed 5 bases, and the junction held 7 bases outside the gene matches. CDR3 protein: CSASSGTGRTEAFF. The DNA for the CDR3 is TGCAGTGCTAGTTCCGGGACAGGGAGAACTGAAGCTTTCTTT.

In DNA, the CDR3 is TGTGCCAGCAGCTTAGTTGGGACTAGCGACGGGGAGCTGTTTTTT. This sequence encodes CASSLVGTSDGELFF. The V and J genes are TRBV7-9 and TRBJ2-2; 10 bases are a match to TRBD2. The germline V gene has CDR1 SEHNR and CDR2 FQNEAQ (reference sequence). The CDR3 has 15 amino acids. After removal of 1 base from V and 7 bases from J, the junction contained 3 bases not matched to a gene.

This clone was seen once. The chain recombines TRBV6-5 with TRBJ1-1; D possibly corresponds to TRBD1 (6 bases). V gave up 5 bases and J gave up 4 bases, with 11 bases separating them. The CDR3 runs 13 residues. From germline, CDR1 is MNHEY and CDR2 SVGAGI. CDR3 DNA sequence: TGTGCCAGCAGTCTCAGGGGAGCCACTGAAGCTTTCTTT. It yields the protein CASSLRGATEAFF.

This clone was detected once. CDR3 amino acids: CASSSWTGGEQFF. In DNA form, the CDR3 reads TGTGCCAGCAGTTCTTGGACAGGCGGGGAGCAGTTCTTC. The gene calls are TRBV27 and TRBJ2-1, with 7 bases lining up with TRBD1. Germline CDR1 is MNHEY and CDR2 is SMNVEV (reference sequence). The ends lost 4 bases at V and 10 bases at J; junction bases unmatched: 7. The CDR3 runs 13 residues.

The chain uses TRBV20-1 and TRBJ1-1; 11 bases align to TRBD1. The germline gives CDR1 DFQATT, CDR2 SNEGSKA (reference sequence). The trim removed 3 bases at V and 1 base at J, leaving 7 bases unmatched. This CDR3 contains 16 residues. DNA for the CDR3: TGCAGTGCTAGTGGGACAGGGGGGGTTGGGAACACTGAAGCTTTCTTT. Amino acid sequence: CSASGTGGVGNTEAFF.

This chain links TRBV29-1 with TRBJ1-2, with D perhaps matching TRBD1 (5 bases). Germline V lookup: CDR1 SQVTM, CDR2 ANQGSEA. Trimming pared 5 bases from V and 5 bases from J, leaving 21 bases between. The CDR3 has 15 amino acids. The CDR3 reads CSVRMGGGIRYGYTF. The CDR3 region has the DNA TGCAGCGTTAGAATGGGCGGGGGTATTAGGTATGGCTACACCTTC.

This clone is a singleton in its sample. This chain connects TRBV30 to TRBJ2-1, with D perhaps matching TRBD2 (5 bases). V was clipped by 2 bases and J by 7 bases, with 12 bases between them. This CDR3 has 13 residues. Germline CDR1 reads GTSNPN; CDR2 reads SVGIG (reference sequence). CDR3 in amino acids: CAWSPIRRNEQFF. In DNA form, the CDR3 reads TGTGCCTGGAGTCCTATAAGGAGGAATGAGCAGTTCTTC. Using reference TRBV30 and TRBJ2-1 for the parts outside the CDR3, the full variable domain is SQTIHQWPATLVQPVGSPLSLECTVEGTSNPNLYWYRQAAGRGLQLLFYSVGIGQISSEVPQNLSASRPQDRQFILSSKKLLLSDSGFYLCAWSPIRRNEQFFGPGTRLTVL.

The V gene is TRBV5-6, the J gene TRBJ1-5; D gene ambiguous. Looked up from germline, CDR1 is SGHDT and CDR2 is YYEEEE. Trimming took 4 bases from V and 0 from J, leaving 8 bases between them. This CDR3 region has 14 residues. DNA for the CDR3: TGTGCCAGCAGCGTATTCAGTAGCAATCAGCCCCAGCATTTT. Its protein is CASSVFSSNQPQHF.

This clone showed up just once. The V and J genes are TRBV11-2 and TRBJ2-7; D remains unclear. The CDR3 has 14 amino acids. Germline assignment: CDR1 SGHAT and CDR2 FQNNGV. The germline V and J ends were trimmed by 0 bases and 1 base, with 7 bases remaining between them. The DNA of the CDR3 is TGTGCCAGCAGCTTAGAGGGTTTTTCCTACGAGCAGTACTTC. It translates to CASSLEGFSYEQYF.

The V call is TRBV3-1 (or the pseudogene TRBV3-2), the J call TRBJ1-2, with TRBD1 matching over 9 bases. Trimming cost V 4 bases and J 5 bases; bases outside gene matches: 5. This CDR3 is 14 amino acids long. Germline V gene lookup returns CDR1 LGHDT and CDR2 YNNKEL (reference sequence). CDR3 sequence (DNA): TGTGCCAGCAGCCCAACAGGGGGCGGGTATGGCTACACCTTC. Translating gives CASSPTGGGYGYTF.

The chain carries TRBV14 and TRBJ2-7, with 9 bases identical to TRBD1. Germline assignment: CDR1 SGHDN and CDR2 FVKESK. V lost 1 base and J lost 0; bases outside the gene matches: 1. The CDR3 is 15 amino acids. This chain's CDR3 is CASSQGQGDSYEQYF. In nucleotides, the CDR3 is TGTGCCAGCAGCCAAGGACAGGGGGACTCCTACGAGCAGTACTTC.

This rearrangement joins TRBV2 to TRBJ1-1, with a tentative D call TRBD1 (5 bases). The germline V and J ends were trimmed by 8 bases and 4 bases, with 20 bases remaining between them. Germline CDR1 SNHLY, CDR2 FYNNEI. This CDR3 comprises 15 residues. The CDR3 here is CASPTGGGAGTEAFF. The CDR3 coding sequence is TGTGCCAGCCCCACCGGGGGAGGGGCGGGCACTGAAGCTTTCTTT. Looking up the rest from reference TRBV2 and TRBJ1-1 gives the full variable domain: EPEVTQTPSHQVTQMGQEVILRCVPISNHLYFYWYRQILGQKVEFLVSFYNNEISEKSEIFDDQFSVERPDGSNFTLKIRSTKLEDSAMYFCASPTGGGAGTEAFFGQGTRLTVV.

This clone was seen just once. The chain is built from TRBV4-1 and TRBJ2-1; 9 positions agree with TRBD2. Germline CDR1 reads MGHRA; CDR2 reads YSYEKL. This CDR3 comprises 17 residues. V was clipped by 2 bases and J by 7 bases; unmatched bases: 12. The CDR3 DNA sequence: TGCGCCAGCAGCCAAAGCTCTGTAGCGGGGGTAGGGAATGAGCAGTTCTTC. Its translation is CASSQSSVAGVGNEQFF.

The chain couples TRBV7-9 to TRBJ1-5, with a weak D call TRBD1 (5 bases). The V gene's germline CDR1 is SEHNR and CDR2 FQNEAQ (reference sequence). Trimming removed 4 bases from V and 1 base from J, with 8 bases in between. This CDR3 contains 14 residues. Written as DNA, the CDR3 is TGTGCCAGCAGCTCGCAGGGAAGCAATCAGCCCCAGCATTTT. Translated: CASSSQGSNQPQHF.

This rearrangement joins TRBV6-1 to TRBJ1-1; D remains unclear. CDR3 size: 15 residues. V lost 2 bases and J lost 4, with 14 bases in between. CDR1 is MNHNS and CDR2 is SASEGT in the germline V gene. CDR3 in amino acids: CASSEPARAGTEAFF. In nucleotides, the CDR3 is TGTGCCAGCAGTGAACCAGCACGGGCCGGCACTGAAGCTTTCTTT.